A selection of T cell receptor beta chains follows, all from one sample in a study of persistence of HIV-infected CD4 T cells. Sequencing was performed with immunoSEQ multiplex PCR; in TCRdb, only in-frame clones are kept and a portion is missing. The table lists about 13,000 clones, approximately 68% of them singletons. Which antigens these TCRs recognize remains unknown. The source material was CD4+ T cells sorted from PBMCs after approximately 20-hour stimulation, sampled from a patient who received antiretroviral therapy. The receptors derive from an adult man with HIV who was CMV-seropositive. CDR3s leave out the opening cysteine and the closing phenylalanine or tryptophan.

TRBJ2-1,TRBV7-9,ASSPRGLEGNEQF
TRBJ1-4,TRBV5-1,ASSPSRATTNEKLF
TRBJ1-5,TRBV7-9,ASSRDRGKNSNQPQH
TRBJ1-5,TRBV6-2/TRBV6-3,ASSTSGGSNQPQH
TRBJ1-4,TRBV6-2/TRBV6-3,ASSLDPEKLF
TRBJ2-3,TRBV19,ASSISGLGTQY
TRBJ1-1,TRBV27,ASSSTDRREAF
TRBJ2-7,TRBV2,ASSPLAKAREQY
TRBJ2-2,TRBV3-1/TRBV3-2,ASSPYRGSNTGELF
TRBJ1-1,TRBV3-1/TRBV3-2,ASSQVAGGNTEAF
TRBJ1-3,TRBV27,ASRTTGNPGNTIY
TRBJ2-1,TRBV14,ASSQDTRGVEF
TRBJ1-5,TRBV7-8,ASSFQDNQPQH
TRBJ2-7,TRBV18,ASSRSATYEQY
TRBJ1-5,TRBV2,ASSVQRKGTQPQH
TRBJ2-1,TRBV3-1/TRBV3-2,ASSQDKQNMAGEQF
TRBJ2-2,TRBV14,ASSRSRSTGELF
TRBJ1-2,TRBV2,ASIREIAGYT
TRBJ1-2,TRBV2,ASSEVRAGGRRYT
TRBJ2-3,TRBV7-6,ASSPGQGDTQY
TRBJ2-7,TRBV6-5,ASTIGGEGAYEQY
TRBJ1-2,TRBV28,ASSFRGNYGYT